The rows below give T cell receptor beta chains drawn from one sample of a study of blood T cell repertoires in COVID-19. Data came from immunoSEQ multiplex PCR; TCRdb stores just in-frame clones and leaves some out. Among about 54,000 clones listed, roughly 80% were seen once. Sequencing input: peripheral blood. Source of these receptors: a human donor in a cohort sampled during active or convalescent COVID-19. The CDR3 runs from the conserved cysteine through the conserved F or W. The D gene is left open where the match is weak. The listing skips clone size in some rows; elsewhere it reads once, few, many or a size class.

J | size | V | D | DNA | CDR3
TRBJ1-4 | - | TRBV7-6 | - | TGTGCCAGCAGCACATACCCGGGCAGGGAGGGTGAAAAACTGTTTTTT | CASSTYPGREGEKLFF
TRBJ1-1 | - | TRBV6-5 | TRBD1 | TGTGCCAGCAGTCCGGGGACAGGGAGTAACACTGAAGCTTTCTTT | CASSPGTGSNTEAFF
TRBJ2-5 | - | TRBV9 | - | TGTGCCAGCAGCGTAGCTGGACTATCACAAGAGACCCAGTACTTC | CASSVAGLSQETQYF
TRBJ1-2 | - | TRBV6-2/TRBV6-3 | TRBD1 | TGTGCCAGCAGTACCTCCCCGGGACAGTCTCCCTATGGCTACACCTTC | CASSTSPGQSPYGYTF
TRBJ1-3 | few | TRBV7-2 | - | TGTGCCAGCAGCTCCTCAGGGTCTAGCTCTGGAAACACCATATATTTT | CASSSSGSSSGNTIYF
TRBJ2-7 | - | TRBV3-1/TRBV3-2 | TRBD1 | TGTGCCAGCAGCCAAGATATACGATGGACAGGGGACGAGCAGTACTTC | CASSQDIRWTGDEQYF
TRBJ1-5 | - | TRBV4-2 | - | TGTGCCAGCAGCCCCGCCAGGGGCACTCAGCCCCAGCATTTT | CASSPARGTQPQHF
TRBJ2-1 | once | TRBV18 | TRBD1 | TGTGCCAGCTCACAGGGACAGGGGGCCGCGTCCAATGAGCAGTTCTTC | CASSQGQGAASNEQFF
TRBJ2-1 | - | TRBV9 | TRBD2 | TGTGCCAGCAGCGCAGGACTAGCGTTGATCTATGAGCAGTTCTTC | CASSAGLALIYEQFF
TRBJ2-2 | - | TRBV3-1/TRBV3-2 | - | TGTGCCAGCAGCCCACTAGTGAGTCCAAACACCGGGGAGCTGTTTTTT | CASSPLVSPNTGELFF
TRBJ1-4 | - | TRBV4-3 | TRBD1 | TGCGCCAGCAGCGTCGGACAGGGGGTTGGGCTGTTTTTT | CASSVGQGVGLFF
TRBJ1-3 | once | TRBV7-2 | TRBD1 | TGTGCCAGCAGCACAGGGACAGGGACTGGAAACACCATATATTTT | CASSTGTGTGNTIYF
TRBJ1-5 | few | TRBV21-1 | - | TGTGCCAGCAGCAATGGGACACCCTATAGCAATCAGCCCCAGCATTTT | CASSNGTPYSNQPQHF
TRBJ1-5 | - | TRBV29-1 | - | TGCAGCGTTGGGACACAAAATCAGCCCCAGCATTTT | CSVGTQNQPQHF
TRBJ2-3 | - | TRBV27 | - | TGTGCCAGCAGTTTAAGGGGGTGGAGCACAGATACGCAGTATTTT | CASSLRGWSTDTQYF
TRBJ1-3 | - | TRBV7-2 | - | TGTGCCAGCAGCTTAGGGGTCCGGCGCGGGTCTGGAAACACCATATATTTT | CASSLGVRRGSGNTIYF
TRBJ2-2 | - | TRBV10-3 | - | TGTGCCATCAGTGAACTCCCTGCCCCCGGGGAGCTGTTTTTT | CAISELPAPGELFF